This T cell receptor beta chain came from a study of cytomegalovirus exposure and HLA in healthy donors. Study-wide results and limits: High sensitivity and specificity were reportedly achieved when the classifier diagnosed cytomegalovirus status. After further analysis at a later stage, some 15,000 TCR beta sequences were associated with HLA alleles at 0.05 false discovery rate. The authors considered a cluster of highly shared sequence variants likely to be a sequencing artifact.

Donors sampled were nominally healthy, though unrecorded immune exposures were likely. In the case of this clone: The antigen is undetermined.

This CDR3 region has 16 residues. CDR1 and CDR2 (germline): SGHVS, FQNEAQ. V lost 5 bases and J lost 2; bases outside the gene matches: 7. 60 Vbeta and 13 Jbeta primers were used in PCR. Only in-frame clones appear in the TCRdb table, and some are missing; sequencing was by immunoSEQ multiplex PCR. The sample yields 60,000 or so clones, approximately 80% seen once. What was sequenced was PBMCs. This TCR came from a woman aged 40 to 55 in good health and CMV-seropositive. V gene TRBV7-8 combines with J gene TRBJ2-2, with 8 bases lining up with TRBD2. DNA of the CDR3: TGTGCCAGCAGCCCCGCGGGGGGACAAAACACCGGGGAGCTGTTTTTT. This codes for CASSPAGGQNTGELFF.